Included here is one T cell receptor beta chain sequence, with context. Its cognate antigen is unknown. CDR1 is SGDLS and CDR2 is YYNGEE in the germline V gene. Trimming pared 4 bases from V and 5 bases from J, leaving 18 bases between. The CDR3 contains 15 residues. This sample stems from a study of early stage breast cancer tumors. Study at large: Invasive lobular carcinomas made up four of 12 ER+/PR+/HER2- tumors. Average read coverage per sample was approximately 9.4-fold.

Notes on the study in general: Tumors had about 2.4-fold higher T cell density and higher clonality than adjacent normal breast tissue. Most shared enriched TCRB sequences were commonly generated ones.

Clones were sequenced by immunoSEQ multiplex PCR, and TCRdb holds only the in-frame ones, with some missing. This sample has some 20,000 clones; about 86% occur once, and the top ten carry approximately 2%. This chain joins TRBV9 and TRBJ2-5, with a possible D match to TRBD2 (7 bases). The clonotype originates from a person in their 70s with breast cancer. Sequenced material: blood. CDR3 bases: TGTGCCAGCAGCACGTTGGGGGGGGCAGGCGAGACCCAGTACTTC. Translated: CASSTLGGAGETQYF.